This T cell receptor beta chain was sequenced during a study of T cell changes during pregnancy in multiple sclerosis. Germline assignment: CDR1 KGHSY and CDR2 FQNENV. The V and J ends lost 0 bases and 1 base, in that order; junction bases with no gene match: 5. The CDR3 is 17 residues long. Data came from immunoSEQ multiplex PCR; TCRdb stores just in-frame clones and leaves some out. The repertoire holds approximately 40,000 clones, with about nine tenths as singletons. This TCR derives from a female donor with multiple sclerosis, enrolled in a pregnancy study. This specimen consisted of CD4+ T cells from peripheral blood mononuclear cells, obtained in the second trimester of pregnancy. This rearrangement joins TRBV16 to TRBJ2-2; 7 positions agree with TRBD1. This CDR3 reads CASSQSPTGVNTGELFF. The CDR3, as DNA: TGTGCCAGCAGCCAATCCCCTACAGGGGTGAACACCGGGGAGCTGTTTTTT. Full variable domain (missing parts from reference TRBV16 and TRBJ2-2): GEEVAQTPKHLVRGEGQKAKLYCAPIKGHSYVFWYQQVLKNEFKFLISFQNENVFDETGMPKERFSAKCLPNSPCSLEIQATKLEDSAVYFCASSQSPTGVNTGELFFGEGSRLTVL.